Each of the 20 T cell receptor beta chains below was sequenced from the same sample in a study of blood T cells in healthy people across ages. The authors ran a second PCR of about 6 to 12 cycles using a sample-barcoded 5' primer and a J-beta primer mix. TCRdb re-derived calls from the 5' RACE reads in MiXCR, one entry per CDR3 protein. The sample lists 550,000 to 700,000 distinct CDR3 sequences, 25% to 30% seen once, with about 18% in the top ten. Input material: blood. Every receptor here comes from a woman in her 70s in good health.

Ten or more counts support this clonotype. The CDR3 loop is CASSQTGHHTDTQYF. DNA for the CDR3: TGTGCCAGCAGCCAAACAGGCCACCACACAGATACGCAGTATTTT. This chain joins TRBV7-2 and TRBJ2-3, with a tentative D call TRBD1 (5 bases). The germline V gene has CDR1 SGHTA and CDR2 FQGNSA. This CDR3 contains 15 residues. Trimming shortened V by 5 bases and J by 2 bases, and 14 bases separated the two germline ends.

As regards this clonotype: Relative to the germline gene, one junction end is altered; a read error may explain this. The chain joins TRBV7-6 to TRBJ2-5, with 7 nucleotides matching TRBD1. Germline V gene data show CDR1 as SGHVS and CDR2 as FNYEAQ. CDR3 length equals 15 residues. CDR3 region: CASSPYPGQQETQCF. Here the CDR3 DNA reads TGTGCCAGCAGCCCGTATCCGGGACAGCAAGAGACCCAGTGCTTC. The variable domain in full, with the rest retrieved from reference TRBV7-6 and TRBJ2-5, is GAGVSQSPRYKVTKRGQDVALRCDPISGHVSLYWYRQALGQGPEFLTYFNYEAQQDKSGLPNDRFSAERPEGSISTLTIQRTEQRDSAMYRCASSPYPGQQETQCFGPGTRLLVL.

This chain connects TRBV11-1 to TRBJ2-1; D not resolved. CDR1 is SGHAT, CDR2 FQDESV, per germline (reference sequence). Trimming took off 5 bases at V and 3 bases at J, with 11 bases between the two ends. The CDR3 is 14 amino acids. For the CDR3, the DNA is TGTGCCAGCAGCAGTCGGGTAGTCTACAATGAGCAGTTCTTC. It translates to CASSSRVVYNEQFF. The full variable domain, completed using reference TRBV11-1 and TRBJ2-1, is EAEVAQSPRYKITEKSQAVAFWCDPISGHATLYWYRQILGQGPELLVQFQDESVVDDSQLPKDRFSAERLKGVDSTLKIQPAELGDSAMYLCASSSRVVYNEQFFGPGTRLTVL.

This rearrangement joins TRBV29-1 to TRBJ1-2; D is undetermined. The germline V gene has CDR1 SQVTM and CDR2 ANQGSEA. The V end lost 4 bases, the J end lost 7 bases, and 16 bases lay between the germline ends. CDR3 length equals 13 residues. The CDR3 sequence: CSVARGPVGGYTF. For the CDR3, the DNA is TGCAGCGTTGCACGGGGTCCGGTTGGTGGCTACACCTTC. Based on the CDR3 plus reference TRBV29-1 and TRBJ1-2, the full variable domain is SAVISQKPSRDICQRGTSLTIQCQVDSQVTMMFWYRQQPGQSLTLIATANQGSEATYESGFVIDKFPISRPNLTFSTLTVSNMSPEDSSIYLCSVARGPVGGYTFGSGTRLTVV.

CDR3 DNA: TGCGCCAGCAGCCAAGATTCCCCGCCGGGAGCGTGGGAGACCCAGTACTTC. As protein: CASSQDSPPGAWETQYF. The chain uses TRBV4-1 and TRBJ2-5, with a tentative D call TRBD2 (6 bases). CDR3 size: 17 residues. Germline values: CDR1 MGHRA, CDR2 YSYEKL. Trimming removed 0 bases at V and 5 bases at J, with 19 bases between.

The V and J genes are TRBV20-1 and TRBJ2-7; the D call may be TRBD1 or TRBD2 (5 bases each). The V and J ends lost 5 bases and 6 bases respectively, with 23 bases between them. The germline V gene has CDR1 DFQATT and CDR2 SNEGSKA (reference sequence). The CDR3 has 15 amino acids. The CDR3: CSAGEPGPLRAEQYF. CDR3 DNA sequence: TGCAGTGCTGGTGAACCGGGACCCCTTCGGGCCGAGCAGTACTTC.

This clonotype was counted only a few times. V gene TRBV7-9 combines with J gene TRBJ2-5; no clear D gene. With the DNA end fitting TRBJ2-7 better, the J assignment may be wrong. The CDR3 runs to 17 residues. CDR1 SEHNR and CDR2 FQNEAQ come from the germline V gene (reference sequence). The CDR3 coding sequence is TGTGCCAGCAGCTCTACCCCCCCGGTGGGGTTAAACTACGAGCAGTACTTC. This sequence encodes CASSSTPPVGLNYEQYF.

There are a few counts of this clonotype. The chain links TRBV30 to TRBJ1-4; the D gene is possibly TRBD1 (5 bases). V lost 7 bases and J 5 bases, leaving 14 bases between the germline ends. CDR1 is GTSNPN, CDR2 SVGIG, per germline (reference sequence). The CDR3 loop spans 13 amino acids. This chain's CDR3 is CASTRGPNEKLFF. CDR3 nucleotides: TGTGCCTCGACGCGGGGACCCAATGAAAAACTGTTTTTT.

CDR3 sequence (DNA): TGTGCCAGCAGTTACCCCTCCGGGGGGAACACTGAAGCTTTCTTT. It codes for CASSYPSGGNTEAFF. The chain joins TRBV6-5 to TRBJ1-1; tentatively, D is TRBD1 (5 bases). The CDR3 length is 15 residues. V lost 2 bases and J lost 1, with 11 bases in between. Germline V gene sequence: CDR1 MNHEY, CDR2 SVGAGI.

This clonotype was counted only a few times. The genes are TRBV5-1 and TRBJ1-4; D unresolved. Germline assignment: CDR1 SGHRS and CDR2 YFSETQ. The CDR3 contains 15 residues. V was shortened by 3 bases and J by 8 bases, with 17 bases between the two germline ends. CDR3 protein: CASSSDPGRIEKLFF. Written as DNA, the CDR3 is TGCGCCAGCAGCTCCGACCCCGGGCGTATAGAAAAACTGTTTTTT.

The genes are TRBV2 and TRBJ1-2, with TRBD1 as a possible D gene (6 bases). Trimming removed 9 bases from V and 1 base from J, with 12 bases in between. CDR3 length: 13 residues. Germline CDR1 reads SNHLY; CDR2 reads FYNNEI. CDR3: CASTGQINYGYTF. In nucleotides, the CDR3 is TGTGCCAGTACCGGACAGATTAACTATGGCTACACCTTC.

As for this clonotype: One end of the junction is discordant with germline, which a read error may explain. The chain has TRBV4-1 and TRBJ1-3, with TRBD1 as a possible D gene (6 bases). This CDR3 has 15 amino acids. CDR1 is MGHRA and CDR2 is YSYEKL in the germline V gene. The CDR3: CASSQNRDIGSTIYF. The CDR3 DNA reads as TGCGCCAGCAGCCAAAACCGGGACATTGGAAGCACCATATATTTT.

This clonotype was counted many times. The chain couples TRBV7-2 to TRBJ2-2; 11 bases match TRBD2. Germline CDR1 and CDR2: SGHTA and FQGNSA. V lost 3 bases, J lost 0 bases, and 3 bases stayed unmatched. CDR3 length: 17 amino acids. The CDR3 DNA reads TGTGCCAGCAGCTTCTATAGCGGGGGGGCGAACACCGGGGAGCTGTTTTTT. This codes for CASSFYSGGANTGELFF.

This chain uses TRBV20-1 with TRBJ2-5; D may be TRBD1 or TRBD2 (5 bases each). Germline V gene lookup returns CDR1 DFQATT and CDR2 SNEGSKA (reference sequence). The CDR3 is 15 residues long. The V gene lost 6 bases and the J gene lost 1 base, with 18 bases spanning the gap. CDR3 in amino acids: CSALSPGQTQETQYF. Here the CDR3 DNA reads TGCAGTGCCCTAAGTCCGGGGCAGACCCAAGAGACCCAGTACTTC.

V and J are TRBV5-1 and TRBJ2-2, with a tentative D call TRBD1 (5 bases). The CDR3 extends over 16 amino acids. The germline V gene has CDR1 SGHRS and CDR2 YFSETQ. V lost 1 base and J lost 4, with 14 bases in between. The CDR3 DNA reads TGCGCCAGCAGCTTGACAGGACGTTTGGCCACCGGGGAGCTGTTTTTT. It codes for CASSLTGRLATGELFF.

The chain recombines TRBV3-1 with TRBJ1-4, with TRBD1 as a possible D gene (5 bases). Between the trimmed V and J ends, which lost 4 bases and 9 bases, there was a span of 15 bases. The CDR3 is 14 amino acids. The germline V gene has CDR1 LGHDT and CDR2 YNNKEL (reference sequence). The CDR3 is CASSPPGTEKKLFF. The CDR3 DNA follows: TGTGCCAGCAGCCCTCCCGGGACTGAAAAAAAACTGTTTTTT.

This clonotype was found a few times. This chain links TRBV29-1 with TRBJ2-1, with 7 bases that match TRBD1. J gave up 2 bases and V 7 bases, and 8 bases lay outside the gene matches. This CDR3 is 14 amino acids long. CDR1 and CDR2 (germline): SQVTM, ANQGSEA. CDR3 residues: CSAQYRGTYNEQFF. The CDR3 region has the DNA TGCAGCGCCCAGTACAGGGGCACCTACAATGAGCAGTTCTTC.

This clonotype has only a few counts. The chain joins TRBV5-1 to TRBJ2-1; 13 bases align to TRBD2. V lost 2 bases, J lost 7 bases, and 6 bases stayed unmatched. CDR1 is SGHRS, CDR2 YFSETQ, per germline. The CDR3 consists of 16 residues. CDR3 amino acids: CASSLLAGGPWNEQFF. The CDR3 region has the DNA TGCGCCAGCAGCTTACTAGCGGGGGGGCCGTGGAATGAGCAGTTCTTC.

This clonotype turned up a few times. The chain is built from TRBV6-1 and TRBJ1-4; tentatively, D is TRBD1 (5 bases). Per the germline V gene, CDR1 is MNHNS and CDR2 is SASEGT. The CDR3 has 15 residues. Trimming stripped 6 bases from V and 4 bases from J, with 15 bases between. The CDR3 reads CASSDTGRDNEKLFF. The CDR3 DNA reads as TGTGCCAGCAGCGACACAGGAAGGGATAATGAAAAACTGTTTTTT.

The chain combines TRBV20-1 with TRBJ2-5; TRBD2 aligns across 9 bases. Germline CDR1 and CDR2: DFQATT and SNEGSKA (reference sequence). Trimming took 0 bases from V and 5 from J; bases not matched to a gene: 4. The length of the CDR3 is 14 residues. The CDR3 loop reads CSARDAGGQETQYF. CDR3 nucleotides: TGCAGTGCTAGAGACGCGGGGGGGCAGGAGACCCAGTACTTC.